This T cell receptor (beta chain) was captured in a study of cytomegalovirus exposure and HLA in healthy donors (dated by TCRdb to 2017 to 2019). About the investigation overall: In an earlier analysis of roughly 500 of the donors, 250 to 350 Gb of sequence data and 117 million unique TCR beta sequences from roughly 180 million T cells were reported. An early release covering roughly 600 HLA-typed donors comprised approximately 290 gigabases of sequencing data and approximately 80 million unique TCR sequences. Among the approximately 430 genotyped donors, around 81% belonged to the genetic ancestry cluster associated with self-reported Caucasian donors. The study was designed to test whether signatures of past pathogen exposure could be identified by cataloging public T cell receptors. The study profiled the T cell repertoires of 550 to 700 subjects by immunosequencing and related them to cytomegalovirus serostatus. Along with the roughly 670-subject first cohort, a separate validation cohort of over a hundred different subjects was used. To predict cytomegalovirus infection status, the study combined high-throughput TCR immunosequencing, statistical association of individual TCRs with disease status, and machine learning. A later analysis re-analyzed previously published TCR beta repertoires from 600 to 850 donors and added high-resolution HLA genotyping to study TCR occurrence patterns. The later analysis used no new phenotypic data to find candidate immune exposures, relying instead on TCR beta sequences and their occurrence across donors. In an earlier analysis of a few hundred of the donors, high-throughput TCR beta sequencing was used to judge whether each TCR beta V gene segment behaved as functional or pseudogenic. Donor age, sex, ethnicity and CMV serostatus were compiled together with the repertoire data. A later genetic analysis used genome-wide SNP genotypes for 398 of the 666 donors, treating that subset as a discovery cohort. Every discovery cohort repertoire had been produced on one sequencing platform. HLA typing covered class I and class II loci at four-digit resolution. The number of donors typed differed by locus, with roughly 620-640 for A, B, C, DRB1 and DQB1, around 560 for DQA1, nearly 610 for DPA1, and around 430 for DPB1. A handful of DR-DQ haplotypes were handled as single units for association and clustering because linkage in the cohort was strong. Across some 400 genotyped donors of the cohort, an average of approximately 220,000 unique TCR beta nucleotide sequences per donor were sequenced, and about a sixth of those sequences were non-productive. The full study reports these points: The authors suggested that the approach could potentially be extended to other disease states and immunological phenotypes. Across donors, most TCR sequences were observed very rarely, whereas some public TCRs were present in many individuals. In a later genetic analysis, fewer N-insertions in productive TCRs were reported among donors in an Asian-associated ancestry cluster than the 666-donor mean. A later analysis found that HLA-associated TCR beta chains were more clonally expanded and had lower generation probabilities than equally common non-associated chains. In a later analysis, some 18,000 TCR beta sequences were associated with specific HLA alleles at a false discovery rate of 0.05. Because the 87-base-pair reads could not distinguish some IMGT-functional V segments, including TRBV6-2 and TRBV6-3, those segments were excluded. A later analysis reported that several top co-occurrence clusters appeared linked to parvovirus B19, influenza, CMV and Epstein-Barr virus. A later genetic analysis associated a missense DCLRE1C variant with V-gene and J-gene trimming of TCR beta chains, and an independent cohort replicated the association. According to a later analysis, TCR association rates differed among HLA loci, with DRB1 alleles showing the most associated TCRs and HLA-C alleles showing the fewest. In this cohort, only TCR beta chains were sequenced, and detectable features were limited by the absence of alpha or paired-chain data. The classifier was reported to diagnose cytomegalovirus status with high specificity and sensitivity in both the original cohort and the validation cohort. Presence/absence analyses assumed roughly uniform sequencing depth across donors, an assumption that may not hold. When HLA alleles, especially DR and DQ, strongly co-occurred, attributing TCR associations to individual alleles was difficult. The only immune exposure information available for the cohort was CMV serostatus. A further reported finding was that TCR beta sequences accurately predicted the HLA-A and HLA-B alleles for most subjects in the first cohort. HLA typing was unavailable for some donors at each locus, so association tests used only the typed subset. A cluster of highly shared sequence variants was judged likely to represent a technical artifact of the sequencing pipeline. Some 15 rarely observed V segments, including chromosome 9 orphons, were excluded from the earlier analysis of some 590 of the donors because counts were too low. The study gave a list of under 200 TCR beta chains associated with cytomegalovirus. Broadly in line with IMGT annotations, most TCR beta V segments showed up in productive rearrangements about 87% or about 30% of the time in an earlier analysis of some 590 of the donors. In a later analysis, most CMV-associated TCR beta chains were found to appear HLA-restricted, with HLA associations seemingly driven largely by CMV exposure. Linkage disequilibrium might explain the correlated functional status among segregating V segments, but an unknown experimental factor could not be ruled out. A few of the identified cytomegalovirus-associated TCR beta chains were confirmed in vitro to be specific for cytomegalovirus antigens.

In regard to this clone: The target of this receptor is not known. The input lacks base qualities; no much larger clone sits a single base away.

The library was produced with the immunoSEQ multiplex PCR assay. A mixture of 60 forward primers for TCR Vbeta segments and 13 reverse primers for TCR Jbeta segments was used in the multiplex PCR. The CDR3 region of rearranged TCR beta genes was amplified from genomic DNA with a multiplex PCR assay. The amplified TCR beta libraries were sequenced on the Illumina HiSeq System as 87-base-pair reads. The study's processing was this. Across the 670 or so repertoires, a later analysis counted 60 million to 90 million unique TCR beta chains, roughly 11 million of which were shared by at least two donors. A nearest-neighbor algorithm error-corrected the raw reads and collapsed the reads into unique sequences, merging closely related sequences to remove PCR and sequencing errors. Alignment of CDR3 sequences to IMGT reference sequences was used to assign V, D and J gene segments. For a sequence to be retained, a match of at least six nucleotides was required to both a V gene segment and a J gene segment. Rearrangements were classified as productive when the CDR3 lacked stop codons and remained in frame with V and J, and all other rearrangements were classified as non-productive. CDR3 was defined by IMGT convention, running from the second conserved V-encoded cysteine to the conserved J-encoded phenylalanine. Sequences without an unambiguous match to a single V gene segment were excluded from the earlier analysis of about 600 of the donors. An earlier analysis of a few hundred of the donors classified V segments as functional when productive rearrangements were above 56.7% and as segregating when the standard deviation between donors was above 5%. A statistical classification framework was built for diagnosing cytomegalovirus status from the catalog of TCR beta chain sequences. A later analysis assigned V and J genes by comparing TCR nucleotide sequences with IMGT/GENE-DB human TR gene sequences. In a later analysis, CDR3 sequences and most-parsimonious VDJ recombination scenarios were assigned using the TCRdist pipeline. In a later analysis, every TCR beta chain was defined by the combination of its CDR3 amino acid sequence and its V-gene family, and reads without a unique V-gene family were dropped. As a way to deal with suspected cross-contamination and a sequencing artifact, a later analysis dropped 500 to 700 nucleotide sequences that were highly shared and had low generation probability. For each public chain, a later analysis derived a clonal expansion index from normalized ranks of inferred template counts within each repertoire. In a later analysis, generation probabilities were computed using a VDJ recombination model fitted to out-of-frame rearrangements, and the results were checked against IGoR. A later analysis scored TCR-TCR, TCR-HLA and TCR-CMV co-occurrence with hypergeometric tests, applying a repertoire-size bias correction to TCR pairs. False discovery rates were estimated in a later analysis by permuting HLA or CMV assignments 20 times. In a later analysis, co-occurring TCRs were grouped using DBSCAN, and TCRdist sequence similarity was added for clustering within HLA-allele-positive subsets. Co-occurrence clustering excluded repertoires with fewer than 30,000 or more than 120,000 public chains, plus five with anomalous nucleotide sharing. Held by TCRdb, this immuneACCESS table contains in-frame sequences only and omits some clones. Under half of the omission traces to an unresolved V gene where checked; the cause of the rest is unknown. V and J calls and clone size follow that table, whereas D and trimming were derived from the DNA. The sample table records about 140,000 clones; 82% of these occur just once. Around 2.5% of the sample belongs to the ten largest clones.

The cohort comprised 666 healthy bone marrow donors. At the time of sampling, all cohort members were nominally healthy, though unrecorded immune exposures were likely present. The donor was CMV seronegative and was included in the group of 352 seronegative cohort members. A peripheral blood sample was collected from each donor, and TCR beta sequencing was performed on peripheral blood mononuclear cells. Genomic DNA was extracted from the blood cell samples with the Qiagen DNeasy Blood Extraction Kit. CDR1 is given as SQVTM and CDR2 as ANQGSEA, both from the germline V gene. From the cysteine up to the phenylalanine, the CDR3 has a length of 13 residues. Of all the DNA, just the CDR3 is kept, 39 bases in frame from base 1. The germline V and J ends show losses of 4 bases and 4 bases respectively, and no gene match explains 7 bases of the junction.

This sequence originates from a male donor in good health and CMV-seronegative. The sequencing sample was made of PBMCs. The chain is encoded by TRBV29-1 joined to TRBJ2-7; TRBD1 fits 7 bases in the junction. The nucleotide sequence is given as TGCAGCGTTGGGTTTGGCAGGGGGTACGAGCAGTACTTC. The resulting protein is CSVGFGRGYEQYF.